The source of this T cell receptor (beta chain) is a study of T cells expressing NK-cell markers. Study-level information: Beta-chain profiling covered CD3+CD56+NKG2C+, CD3+CD56+NKG2C- and CD3+CD56-NKG2C+ sorted subsets.

Broader study findings: Among four donors, these clonotypes also ranked first in the CD3+CD56-NKG2C+ fraction. In about 6 donors, dominant CD3+CD56+NKG2C+ clonotypes ranked among the top 10 CD8+ clonotypes.

TCRdb re-called the 5' RACE reads; every CDR3 protein appears as one record, without DNA. Its table records 500,000 to 600,000 distinct CDR3 sequences. This CDR3 is 17 amino acids long. CDR1 is SGHRS and CDR2 is YFSETQ in the germline V gene. Remarks on this clonotype: Its specificity is not known.

The material sequenced was blood T cells: a sorted CD56 or NKG2C T cell subset, CD4+ or CD8+ T cells, or bulk PBMC T cells (not recorded which). This receptor was identified in a man younger than 35 in good health. V usage is TRBV5-1 and J usage is TRBJ1-1; as DNA is missing, the TRBD1 call by TCRdb cannot be tested. This chain's CDR3 is CASSARQELIVNTEAFF. Together with reference TRBV5-1 and TRBJ1-1, the CDR3 gives the full variable domain: KAGVTQTPRYLIKTRGQQVTLSCSPISGHRSVSWYQQTPGQGLQFLFEYFSETQRNKGNFPGRFSGRQFSNSRSEMNVSTLELGDSALYLCASSARQELIVNTEAFFGQGTRLTVV.